Below, 11 T cell receptor beta chains from the same sample are listed, as sequenced in a study of Ad26.COV2.S vaccination and SARS-CoV-2 variants. Treatment specified: some 20 received Ad26.COV2.S at low or high dose, single or two shots; five or six received placebo; per-sample allocation not given. All samples were drawn on day 63, counting from the first vaccine or placebo injection. Produced via immunoSEQ multiplex PCR; TCRdb's table is partial and in-frame only. The sample lists around 450,000 clones; approximately 92% were seen once. Sequencing used peripheral blood, obtained in a trial of Ad26.COV2.S vaccine versus placebo. Receptors originate from a person aged 18-65 years who received the Ad26.COV2.S COVID-19 vaccine or a placebo.

This clone turned up a few times. The chain employs TRBV9 and TRBJ2-7; unclear D gene. This CDR3 spans 13 amino acids. Germline lookup yields CDR1 SGDLS and CDR2 YYNGEE. V was shortened by 2 bases and J by 1 base, with 7 bases between the two germline ends. CDR3 DNA: TGTGCCAGCAGCGTCCGTCAGTCCTACGAGCAGTACTTC. Encoded protein: CASSVRQSYEQYF.

This clone was found a few times. V and J are TRBV20-1 and TRBJ2-1, with D unresolved. The CDR3 is 10 residues long. V was pared by 5 bases and J by 4 bases, with 3 bases between. The germline V gene has CDR1 DFQATT and CDR2 SNEGSKA (reference sequence). CDR3 DNA: TGCAGTGCTCAGTACAATGAGCAGTTCTTC. Protein product: CSAQYNEQFF.

The J gene is TRBJ1-6, the V gene TRBV7-2; TRBD1 agrees at 7 bases. Unmatched junction bases numbered 11, after V lost 5 bases and J lost 7 bases. In germline, CDR1 is SGHTA, CDR2 FQGNSA. This CDR3 has 16 residues. CDR3 coding DNA: TGTGCCAGCAGCCTAATGACAGGGTCATACAATTCACCCCTCCACTTT. This translates into CASSLMTGSYNSPLHF.

The rearrangement uses TRBV3-1 (or the pseudogene TRBV3-2) and TRBJ1-1, with D uncertain. CDR3 length: 13 amino acids. Germline V gene lookup returns CDR1 LGHDT and CDR2 YNNKEL (reference sequence). Trimming pared 6 bases from V and 2 bases from J, leaving 10 bases between. The CDR3 sequence is CASRRLPNTEAFF. In DNA, the CDR3 is TGTGCCAGCAGGCGTCTCCCAAACACTGAAGCTTTCTTT.

Concerning this clone itself: Additional DNA sequences in this sample encode the identical CDR3. The chain couples TRBV5-1 to TRBJ1-1, with 8 bases aligning to TRBD1. In germline, CDR1 is SGHRS, CDR2 YFSETQ. Trimming took 4 bases from V and 5 from J; bases not matched to a gene: 7. The CDR3 is made up of 14 amino acids. The CDR3 DNA is TGCGCCAGCAGCAGAGACAGGGGCGGGACTGAAGCTTTCTTT. Translated: CASSRDRGGTEAFF.

This chain uses TRBV10-3 with TRBJ1-2; D may be TRBD1 (6 bases). Germline lookup yields CDR1 ENHRY and CDR2 SYGVKD. Trimming removed 6 bases from V and 4 bases from J, with 18 bases in between. CDR3 length equals 15 residues. The chain's CDR3 is CAIRDHRTASYGYTF. DNA for the CDR3: TGTGCCATCAGGGACCACCGGACAGCTAGCTATGGCTACACCTTC.

CDR3 nucleotide sequence: TGTGCCAGCAGCTTGGGGGGGGAAAGGGCTCAGCCCCAGCATTTT. Translating it yields CASSLGGERAQPQHF. This chain links TRBV5-4 with TRBJ1-5; TRBD1 is a possible D gene (5 bases). Trimming removed 0 bases at V and 6 bases at J, with 13 bases between. The germline CDR1 and CDR2 sequences are SGHNT and YYREEE (reference sequence). The CDR3 sequence is 15 residues long. The variable domain in full, completed from reference TRBV5-4 and TRBJ1-5, reads ETGVTQSPTHLIKTRGQQVTLRCSSQSGHNTVSWYQQALGQGPQFIFQYYREEENGRGNFPPRFSGLQFPNYSSELNVNALELDDSALYLCASSLGGERAQPQHFGDGTRLSIL.

This rearrangement joins TRBV15 to TRBJ2-1; TRBD2 might be the D (6 bases). V lost 5 bases and J lost 7, with 18 bases in between. The CDR3 length is 15 residues. Germline loops: CDR1 LNHNV, CDR2 YYDKDF (reference sequence). The DNA for the CDR3 is TGTGCCACCAGCCCACGACTAGGGGCTTGGAATGAGCAGTTCTTC. Its protein is CATSPRLGAWNEQFF.

V is TRBV15 and J is TRBJ2-5; 7 positions match TRBD1. Trimming took 4 bases from V and 5 from J; bases not matched to a gene: 7. CDR3 length: 14 amino acids. Germline CDR1 LNHNV, CDR2 YYDKDF (reference sequence). Here the CDR3 DNA reads TGTGCCACCAGCATCCTAGGGGGCAAGGAGACCCAGTACTTC. Translated, it gives CATSILGGKETQYF.

This chain connects TRBV5-1 to TRBJ1-3, with D hard to call. V was shortened by 0 bases and J by 9 bases, with 13 bases between the two germline ends. This CDR3 has 14 residues. Germline lookup yields CDR1 SGHRS and CDR2 YFSETQ. CDR3 protein: CASSLGELRGTIYF. In nucleotides, the CDR3 is TGCGCCAGCAGCTTGGGAGAGCTTCGGGGCACCATATATTTT.

The CDR3 sequence is CASSLSGNTGELFF. Written as DNA, the CDR3 is TGTGCCAGCAGCCTTAGCGGGAACACCGGGGAGCTGTTTTTT. The V and J genes are TRBV6-2 or TRBV6-3 and TRBJ2-2; a possible D gene is TRBD2 (6 bases). The V gene lost 6 bases and the J gene lost 1 base, with 9 bases spanning the gap. This CDR3 comprises 14 residues. Germline CDR1 is MNHEY and CDR2 is SVGEGT.